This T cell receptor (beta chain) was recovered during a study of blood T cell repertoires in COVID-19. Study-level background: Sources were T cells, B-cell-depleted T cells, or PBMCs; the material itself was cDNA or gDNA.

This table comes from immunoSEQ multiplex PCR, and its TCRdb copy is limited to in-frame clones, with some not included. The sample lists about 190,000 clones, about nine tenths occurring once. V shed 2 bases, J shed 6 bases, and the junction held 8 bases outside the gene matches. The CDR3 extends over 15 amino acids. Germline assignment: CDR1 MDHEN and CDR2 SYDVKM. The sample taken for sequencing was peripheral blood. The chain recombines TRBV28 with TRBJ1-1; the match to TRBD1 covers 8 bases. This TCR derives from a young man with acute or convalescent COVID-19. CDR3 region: CASSLPSRGLAEAFF. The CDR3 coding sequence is TGTGCCAGCAGTTTACCGTCCAGGGGGCTGGCTGAAGCTTTCTTT.